Each of the 14 T cell receptor beta chains below was sequenced from the same sample in a study of spatial heterogeneity in lung cancer. Time point of the sample: blood at routine non-recurrence follow-up after resection. Unsorted tumor, nontumor lung tissue or cryopreserved PBMC supplied the whole RNA. TCRdb itself ran the 5' RACE reads through MiXCR, one entry per CDR3 protein. The table lists around 110,000 distinct CDR3 sequences, 12% of them singletons. The starting material was PBMCs, obtained at follow-up. These receptors were taken from a male donor with early-stage non-small cell lung cancer.

This clonotype was detected only a few times. J is TRBJ1-6 and V is TRBV6-5; D gene unclear. CDR3 length: 14 residues. V dropped 7 bases and J dropped 4 bases, with 11 bases sitting between them. Germline assignment: CDR1 MNHEY and CDR2 SVGAGI. For the CDR3, the DNA is TGTGCCAGCACAGGTTCCTGGTATAATTCACCCCTCCACTTT. Amino acid sequence: CASTGSWYNSPLHF.

This clonotype was counted ten times or more. This sequence joins TRBV7-8 and TRBJ2-7; D remains ambiguous. This CDR3 has 14 residues. Germline V gene sequence: CDR1 SGHVS, CDR2 FQNEAQ. V was cut by 0 bases and J by 2 bases, with 8 bases left in between. This CDR3 is CASSLAAGTYEQYF. For the CDR3, the DNA is TGTGCCAGCAGCTTAGCCGCCGGTACCTACGAGCAGTACTTC.

This clonotype was seen repeatedly, ten times or more. This sequence joins TRBV29-1 and TRBJ1-5; D may be TRBD1 (6 bases). In germline, CDR1 is SQVTM, CDR2 ANQGSEA. V shed 4 bases and J shed 6 bases, with 13 bases lying between them. This CDR3 comprises 13 residues. Here the CDR3 DNA reads TGCAGCGTTGGGTGGGGCAGGGGTCAGCCCCAGCATTTT. Translating it yields CSVGWGRGQPQHF.

This clonotype was observed many times. CDR3 region: CASSLDWAGNTIYF. CDR3 nucleotides: TGTGCCAGCAGCCTCGATTGGGCTGGAAACACCATATATTTT. This chain connects TRBV9 to TRBJ1-3; no definite D call. V was clipped by 4 bases and J by 2 bases, with 10 bases between them. The CDR3 spans 14 residues. From germline, CDR1 is SGDLS and CDR2 YYNGEE.

The chain uses TRBV29-1 and TRBJ2-7; 11 bases fit TRBD1. The CDR3 has 17 amino acids. V dropped 0 bases and J dropped 5; count of bases not matched to a gene: 12. CDR1 is SQVTM and CDR2 is ANQGSEA in the germline V gene. The DNA of the CDR3 is TGCAGCGTTGAAGATCCGTCTGGACAGGGGGCTGTCAACGAGCAGTACTTC. It translates to CSVEDPSGQGAVNEQYF.

This clonotype came up a few times. The chain uses TRBV28 and TRBJ1-2; tentatively, D is TRBD1 (6 bases). The CDR3 runs to 15 residues. Germline CDR1 reads MDHEN; CDR2 reads SYDVKM. V gave up 4 bases and J gave up 4 bases, with 16 bases separating them. The DNA for the CDR3 is TGTGCCAGCAGTTCATACAGGGTCACGAGCTATGGCTACACCTTC. It codes for CASSSYRVTSYGYTF.

The rearrangement links TRBV5-1 to TRBJ2-3; D gene unclear. Germline lookup yields CDR1 SGHRS and CDR2 YFSETQ. V shed 1 base and J shed 2 bases, with 14 bases lying between them. The CDR3 is 16 amino acids. CDR3 residues: CASSLNQVSNTDTQYF. CDR3 DNA: TGCGCCAGCAGCTTGAACCAAGTCAGCAACACAGATACGCAGTATTTT.

This clonotype was counted many times. V and J are TRBV20-1 and TRBJ2-3; D call uncertain. The germline V gene encodes CDR1 DFQATT and CDR2 SNEGSKA (reference sequence). V was pared by 3 bases and J by 0 bases, with 7 bases between. There are 13 residues in the CDR3. CDR3 protein: CSARLPSTDTQYF. CDR3 nucleotide sequence: TGCAGTGCTAGGTTGCCGAGCACAGATACGCAGTATTTT.

The sample holds a few counts of this clonotype. This rearrangement joins TRBV15 to TRBJ2-1, with 8 bases fitting TRBD2. The V gene end was trimmed by 2 bases and the J gene end by 5 bases; junction bases not matched to a gene: 11. Per the germline V gene, CDR1 is LNHNV and CDR2 is YYDKDF (reference sequence). The length of the CDR3 is 17 residues. The CDR3 coding sequence is TGTGCCACCAGCAGAACTAAGGGGACTAGAGGGGACAATGAGCAGTTCTTC. This sequence encodes CATSRTKGTRGDNEQFF.

This clonotype was observed at least ten times. The V and J genes are TRBV7-2 and TRBJ2-3; a weak D match, TRBD1 (6 bases). Germline lookup yields CDR1 SGHTA and CDR2 FQGNSA. The V gene lost 3 bases and the J gene lost 4 bases, with 8 bases spanning the gap. The CDR3 length is 13 residues. The CDR3 loop is CASSFRGADTQYF. In DNA, the CDR3 is TGTGCCAGCAGCTTCAGGGGAGCAGATACGCAGTATTTT.

This clonotype was observed at least ten times. The chain links TRBV5-1 to TRBJ1-1; TRBD1 is a possible D gene (6 bases). This CDR3 is 13 amino acids long. Looked up from germline, CDR1 is SGHRS and CDR2 is YFSETQ. Trimming cost V 6 bases and J 7 bases, with 16 bases left between them. CDR3 sequence: CASNPENRDEAFF. The DNA of the CDR3 is TGCGCCAGCAATCCCGAAAACAGGGATGAAGCTTTCTTT.

This clonotype was seen ten or more times. This chain joins TRBV7-9 and TRBJ1-2; maybe TRBD1 (5 bases). The germline gives CDR1 SEHNR, CDR2 FQNEAQ (reference sequence). This CDR3 spans 13 amino acids. V dropped 5 bases and J dropped 5 bases, with 12 bases sitting between them. CDR3 sequence (DNA): TGTGCCAGCAGCCCAGTGGGGGTTTATGGCTACACCTTC. Translating it yields CASSPVGVYGYTF.

This clonotype has ten or more counts. This chain links TRBV4-3 with TRBJ1-5; D is unclear. From germline, CDR1 is LGHNA and CDR2 YSLEER. CDR3 length: 16 amino acids. The V end was cut by 0 bases, the J end by 4 bases, with 13 bases between. CDR3 loop: CASSQDIPGGNQPQHF. The CDR3 DNA is TGCGCCAGCAGCCAAGATATACCGGGAGGGAATCAGCCCCAGCATTTT.

A few counts support this clonotype. V and J are TRBV7-9 and TRBJ2-1, with TRBD2 identical over 9 bases. V lost 3 bases, J lost 7 bases, and 10 bases stayed unmatched. The germline CDR1 and CDR2 sequences are SEHNR and FQNEAQ (reference sequence). CDR3 length equals 16 residues. The CDR3 loop reads CASSFWRGGRTNEQFF. The CDR3 nucleotides are TGTGCCAGCAGCTTCTGGCGGGGGGGCCGCACAAATGAGCAGTTCTTC.